Listed below are T cell receptor beta chains from one sample, sequenced in a study of vaccination effects on CD4 cells after COVID-19. For these TCRs, the target antigens are not known. Sequencing was performed with immunoSEQ multiplex PCR; in TCRdb, only in-frame clones are kept and a portion is missing. In the table there are 30,000 to 40,000 clones, just under 85% of which are singletons. Sequences were derived from CD4+ T cells from PBMCs cultured with HCoV-NL63 spike peptides, sampled after COVID-19 vaccination. The origin of the receptors is a human donor who received a COVID-19 vaccine. Some clones in this sample may be carry-over from other donors' samples. The conserved cysteine and the conserved F or W are not part of the CDR3 here.

TRBV6-2/TRBV6-3	TRBJ1-5	ASSPGGGGQPQH
TRBV3-1/TRBV3-2	TRBJ2-2	ASSQGSPGAGTGELF
TRBV5-1	TRBJ2-5	ASSLEAGRQETQY
TRBV18	TRBJ2-1	ASSPSRSYNEQF
TRBV7-9	TRBJ1-5	ASSLRVGGTDSNQPQH
TRBV28	TRBJ1-4	ASSLPGTGGEKLF
TRBV9	TRBJ1-2	ASSVAPGASNYGYT
TRBV6-2/TRBV6-3	TRBJ2-4	ASSATGLSGIQY
TRBV11-2	TRBJ2-5	ASSLVNLAGGGGETQY
TRBV5-1	TRBJ2-2	ASSLGTSTTGELF
TRBV28	TRBJ1-4	ASSGGTGISTNEKLF
TRBV5-4	TRBJ2-2	ASGGGQSTGELF
TRBV6-5	TRBJ2-2	ATQYGGQFTGELF
TRBV29-1	TRBJ2-1	SVVLGQGHSNEQF
TRBV28	TRBJ1-3	ASSPWRTGSGNTIY
TRBV5-1	TRBJ1-2	ASSEISGSEGYT
TRBV18	TRBJ2-5	ASSISLQETQY
TRBV6-1	TRBJ1-5	ASSDGLLGNQPQH
TRBV4-2	TRBJ1-1	ASSQTAGQENTEAF
TRBV7-2	TRBJ1-5	ASSLGLGTGQH
TRBV18	TRBJ2-1	ASSLQNYNEQF